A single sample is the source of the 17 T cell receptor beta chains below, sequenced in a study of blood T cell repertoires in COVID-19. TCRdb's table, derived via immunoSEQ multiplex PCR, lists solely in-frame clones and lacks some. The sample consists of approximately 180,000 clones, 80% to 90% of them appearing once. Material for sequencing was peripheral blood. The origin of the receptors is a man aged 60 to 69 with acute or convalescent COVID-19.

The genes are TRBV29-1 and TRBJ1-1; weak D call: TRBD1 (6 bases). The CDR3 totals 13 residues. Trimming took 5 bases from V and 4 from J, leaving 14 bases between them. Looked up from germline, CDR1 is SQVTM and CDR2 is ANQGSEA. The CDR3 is CSVLSRGGTEAFF. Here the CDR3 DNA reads TGCAGCGTTCTTTCCCGAGGGGGCACTGAAGCTTTCTTT.

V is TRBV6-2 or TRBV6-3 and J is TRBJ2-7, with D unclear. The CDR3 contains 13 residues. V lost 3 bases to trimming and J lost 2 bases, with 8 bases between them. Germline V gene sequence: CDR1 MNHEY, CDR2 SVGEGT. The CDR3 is CASSYAAPYEQYF. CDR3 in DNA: TGTGCCAGCAGTTATGCGGCCCCCTACGAGCAGTACTTC.

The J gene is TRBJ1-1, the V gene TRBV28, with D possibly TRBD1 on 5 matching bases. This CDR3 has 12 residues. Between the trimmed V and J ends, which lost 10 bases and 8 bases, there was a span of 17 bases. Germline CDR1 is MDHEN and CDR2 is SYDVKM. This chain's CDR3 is CATLPGGREAFF. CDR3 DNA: TGTGCCACCCTTCCCGGGGGACGAGAAGCTTTCTTT.

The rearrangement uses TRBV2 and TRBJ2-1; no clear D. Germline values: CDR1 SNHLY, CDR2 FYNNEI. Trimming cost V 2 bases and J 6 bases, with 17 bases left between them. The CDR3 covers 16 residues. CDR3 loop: CASSEFSPGLSNEQFF. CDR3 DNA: TGTGCCAGCAGTGAATTTAGCCCGGGTTTGAGCAATGAGCAGTTCTTC.

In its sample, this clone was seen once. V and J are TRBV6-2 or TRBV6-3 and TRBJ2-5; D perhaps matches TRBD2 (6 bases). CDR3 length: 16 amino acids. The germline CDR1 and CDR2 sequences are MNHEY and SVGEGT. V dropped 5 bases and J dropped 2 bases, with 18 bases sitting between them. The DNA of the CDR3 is TGTGCCAGCAGTCCCTGGGGCGCGGGACGGCAAGAGACCCAGTACTTC. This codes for CASSPWGAGRQETQYF.

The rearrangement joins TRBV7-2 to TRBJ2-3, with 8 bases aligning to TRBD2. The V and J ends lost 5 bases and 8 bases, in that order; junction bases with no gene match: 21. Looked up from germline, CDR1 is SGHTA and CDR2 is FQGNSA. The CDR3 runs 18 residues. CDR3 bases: TGTGCCAGCAGCGCGTCGTCTCGGACTAGCCCCGCCGGGTTTACGCAGTATTTT. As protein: CASSASSRTSPAGFTQYF.

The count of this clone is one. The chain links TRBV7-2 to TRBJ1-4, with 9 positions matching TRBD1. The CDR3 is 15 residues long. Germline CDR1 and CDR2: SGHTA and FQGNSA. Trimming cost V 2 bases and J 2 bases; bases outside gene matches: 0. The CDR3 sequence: CASSLTGGTNEKLFF. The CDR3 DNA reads TGTGCCAGCAGCTTAACAGGGGGCACTAATGAAAAACTGTTTTTT. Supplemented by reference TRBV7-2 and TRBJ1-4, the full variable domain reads GAGVSQSPSNKVTEKGKDVELRCDPISGHTALYWYRQSLGQGLEFLIYFQGNSAPDKSGLPSDRFSAERTGGSVSTLTIQRTQQEDSAVYLCASSLTGGTNEKLFFGSGTQLSVL.

CDR3 loop: CASSDGRSEAFF. CDR3 DNA sequence: TGTGCCAGCAGTGATGGGAGGTCTGAAGCTTTCTTT. The chain couples TRBV2 to TRBJ1-1; no firm D call. V was cut by 3 bases and J by 6 bases, with 8 bases left in between. This CDR3 spans 12 amino acids. Germline V gene lookup returns CDR1 SNHLY and CDR2 FYNNEI.

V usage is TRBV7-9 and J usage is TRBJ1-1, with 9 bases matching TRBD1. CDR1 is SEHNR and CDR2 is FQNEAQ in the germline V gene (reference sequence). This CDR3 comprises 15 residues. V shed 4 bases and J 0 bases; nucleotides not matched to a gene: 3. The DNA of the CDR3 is TGTGCCAGCAGCTACGGGGACAGGGTGAACACTGAAGCTTTCTTT. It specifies CASSYGDRVNTEAFF.

CDR3 residues: CASSLGGHNKGGNQPQHF. DNA of the CDR3: TGTGCCAGCAGCTTGGGGGGACATAACAAAGGCGGTAATCAGCCCCAGCATTTT. This chain joins TRBV5-6 and TRBJ1-5; tentatively, D is TRBD1 (6 bases). The CDR3 runs to 18 residues. The germline CDR1 and CDR2 sequences are SGHDT and YYEEEE. V dropped 0 bases and J dropped 4 bases, with 20 bases sitting between them.

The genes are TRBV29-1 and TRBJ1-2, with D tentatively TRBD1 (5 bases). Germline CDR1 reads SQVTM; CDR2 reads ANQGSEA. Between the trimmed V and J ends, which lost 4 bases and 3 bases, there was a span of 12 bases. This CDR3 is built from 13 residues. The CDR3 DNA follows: TGCAGCGTTGTCTGGGGCTTTGACTATGGCTACACCTTC. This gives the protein CSVVWGFDYGYTF.

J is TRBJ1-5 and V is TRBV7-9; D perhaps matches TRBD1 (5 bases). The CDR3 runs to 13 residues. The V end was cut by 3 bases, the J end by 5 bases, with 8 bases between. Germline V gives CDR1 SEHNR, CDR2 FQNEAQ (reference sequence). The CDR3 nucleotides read TGTGCCAGCAGCTTCGGGGGGGATCAGCCCCAGCATTTT. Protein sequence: CASSFGGDQPQHF.

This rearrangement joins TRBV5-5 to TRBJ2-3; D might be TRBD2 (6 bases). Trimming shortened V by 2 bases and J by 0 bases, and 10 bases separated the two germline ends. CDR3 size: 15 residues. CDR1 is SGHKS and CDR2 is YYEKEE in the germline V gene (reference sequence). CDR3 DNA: TGTGCCAGCAGCTTTCTAGCGACTAGCACAGATACGCAGTATTTT. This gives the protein CASSFLATSTDTQYF. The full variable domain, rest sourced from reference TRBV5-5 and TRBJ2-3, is DAGVTQSPTHLIKTRGQQVTLRCSPISGHKSVSWYQQVLGQGPQFIFQYYEKEERGRGNFPDRFSARQFPNYSSELNVNALLLGDSALYLCASSFLATSTDTQYFGPGTRLTVL.

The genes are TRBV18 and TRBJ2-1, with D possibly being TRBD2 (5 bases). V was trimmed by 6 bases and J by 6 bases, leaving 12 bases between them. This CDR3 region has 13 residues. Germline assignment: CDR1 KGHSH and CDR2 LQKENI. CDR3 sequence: CASSTNGANEQFF. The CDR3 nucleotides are TGTGCCAGCTCGACTAATGGCGCCAATGAGCAGTTCTTC.

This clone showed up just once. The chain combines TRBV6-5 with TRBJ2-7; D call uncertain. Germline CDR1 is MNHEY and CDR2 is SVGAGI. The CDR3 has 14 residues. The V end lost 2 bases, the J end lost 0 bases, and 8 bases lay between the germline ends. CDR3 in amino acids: CASSYDSVSYEQYF. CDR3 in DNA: TGTGCCAGCAGTTACGACTCAGTCTCCTACGAGCAGTACTTC.

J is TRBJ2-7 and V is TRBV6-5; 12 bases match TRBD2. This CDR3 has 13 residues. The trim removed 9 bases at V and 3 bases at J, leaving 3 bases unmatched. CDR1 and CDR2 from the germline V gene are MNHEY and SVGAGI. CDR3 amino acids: CASALAGGYEQYF. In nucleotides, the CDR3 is TGTGCCAGTGCACTAGCGGGGGGCTACGAGCAGTACTTC.

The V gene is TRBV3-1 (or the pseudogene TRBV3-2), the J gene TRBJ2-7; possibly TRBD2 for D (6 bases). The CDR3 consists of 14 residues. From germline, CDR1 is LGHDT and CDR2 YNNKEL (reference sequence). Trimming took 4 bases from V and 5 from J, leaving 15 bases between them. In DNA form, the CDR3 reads TGTGCCAGCAGCCCCCGCGGGGTATCCCACGAGCAGTACTTC. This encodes CASSPRGVSHEQYF.